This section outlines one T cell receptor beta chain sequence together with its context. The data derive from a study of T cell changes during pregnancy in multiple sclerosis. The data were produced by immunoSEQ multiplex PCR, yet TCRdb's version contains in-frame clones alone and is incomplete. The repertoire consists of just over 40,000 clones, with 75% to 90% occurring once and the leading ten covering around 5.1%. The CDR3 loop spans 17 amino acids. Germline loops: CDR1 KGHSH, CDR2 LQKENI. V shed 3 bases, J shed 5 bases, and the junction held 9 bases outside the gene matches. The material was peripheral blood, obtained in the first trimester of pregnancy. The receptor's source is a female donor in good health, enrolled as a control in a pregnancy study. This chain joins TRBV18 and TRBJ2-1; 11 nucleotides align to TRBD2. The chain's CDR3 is CASSPPGLAGPHNEQFF. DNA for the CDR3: TGTGCCAGCTCACCCCCTGGACTAGCGGGCCCCCACAATGAGCAGTTCTTC.